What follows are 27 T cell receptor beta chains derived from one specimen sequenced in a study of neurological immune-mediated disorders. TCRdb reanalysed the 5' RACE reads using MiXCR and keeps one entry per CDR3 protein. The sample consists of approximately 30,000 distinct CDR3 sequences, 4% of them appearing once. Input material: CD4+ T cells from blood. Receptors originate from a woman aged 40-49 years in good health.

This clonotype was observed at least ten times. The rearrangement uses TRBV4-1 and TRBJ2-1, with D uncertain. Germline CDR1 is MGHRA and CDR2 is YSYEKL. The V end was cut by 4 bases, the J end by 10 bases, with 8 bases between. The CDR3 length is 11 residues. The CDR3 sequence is CASSRGDEQFF. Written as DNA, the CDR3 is TGCGCCAGCAGCCGGGGTGACGAGCAGTTCTTC.

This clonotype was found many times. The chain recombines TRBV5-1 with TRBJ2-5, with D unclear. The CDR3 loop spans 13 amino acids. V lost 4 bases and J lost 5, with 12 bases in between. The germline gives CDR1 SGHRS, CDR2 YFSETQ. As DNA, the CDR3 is TGCGCCAGCAGCGTTGGCAGGCGTGAGACCCAGTACTTC. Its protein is CASSVGRRETQYF.

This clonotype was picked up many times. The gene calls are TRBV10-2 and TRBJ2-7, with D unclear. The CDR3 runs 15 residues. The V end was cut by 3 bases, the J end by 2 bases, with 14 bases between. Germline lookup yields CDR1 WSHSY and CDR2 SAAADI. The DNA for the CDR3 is TGCGCCAGCAGTGAAAGATTCAGCTTAACCTACGAGCAGTACTTC. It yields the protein CASSERFSLTYEQYF.

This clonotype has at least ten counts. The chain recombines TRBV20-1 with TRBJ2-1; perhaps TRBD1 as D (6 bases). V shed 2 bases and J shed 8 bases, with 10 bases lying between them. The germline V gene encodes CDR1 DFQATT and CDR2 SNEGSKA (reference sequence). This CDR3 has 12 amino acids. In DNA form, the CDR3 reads TGCAGTGCTAGAAGGGGGTTCGATGAGCAGTTCTTC. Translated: CSARRGFDEQFF.

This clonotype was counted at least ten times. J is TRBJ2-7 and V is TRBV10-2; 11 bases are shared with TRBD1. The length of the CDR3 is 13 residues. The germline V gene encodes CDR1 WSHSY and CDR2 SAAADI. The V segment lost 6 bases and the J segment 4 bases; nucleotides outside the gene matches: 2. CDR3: CASRGQGVYEQYF. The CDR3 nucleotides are TGCGCCAGCAGGGGACAGGGGGTGTACGAGCAGTACTTC.

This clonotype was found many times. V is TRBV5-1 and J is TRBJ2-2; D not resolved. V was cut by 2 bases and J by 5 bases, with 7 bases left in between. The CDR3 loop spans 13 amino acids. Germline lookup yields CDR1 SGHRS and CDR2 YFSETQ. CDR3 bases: TGCGCCAGCAGCTTTGGCACAACCGGGGAGCTGTTTTTT. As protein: CASSFGTTGELFF. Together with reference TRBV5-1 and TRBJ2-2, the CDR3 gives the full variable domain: KAGVTQTPRYLIKTRGQQVTLSCSPISGHRSVSWYQQTPGQGLQFLFEYFSETQRNKGNFPGRFSGRQFSNSRSEMNVSTLELGDSALYLCASSFGTTGELFFGEGSRLTVL.

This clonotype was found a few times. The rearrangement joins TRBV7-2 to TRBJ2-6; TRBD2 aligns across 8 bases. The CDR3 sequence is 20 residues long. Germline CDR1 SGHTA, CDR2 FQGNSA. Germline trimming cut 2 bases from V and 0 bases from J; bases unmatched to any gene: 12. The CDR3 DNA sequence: TGTGCCAGCAGCTTAAGGGCGGGGGGCGTCCTGTACTCTGGGGCCAACGTCCTGACTTTC. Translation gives CASSLRAGGVLYSGANVLTF.

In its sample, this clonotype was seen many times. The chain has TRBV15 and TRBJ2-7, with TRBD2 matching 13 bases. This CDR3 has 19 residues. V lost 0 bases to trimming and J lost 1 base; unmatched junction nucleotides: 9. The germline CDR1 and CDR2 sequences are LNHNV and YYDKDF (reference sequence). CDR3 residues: CATSRERRTSGSGSYEQYF. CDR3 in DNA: TGTGCCACCAGCAGAGAACGCCGGACTAGCGGGAGTGGATCCTACGAGCAGTACTTC.

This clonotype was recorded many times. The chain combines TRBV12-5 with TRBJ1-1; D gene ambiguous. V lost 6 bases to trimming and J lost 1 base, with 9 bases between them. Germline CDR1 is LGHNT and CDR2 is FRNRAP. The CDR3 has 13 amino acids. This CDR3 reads CASGLTGNTEAFF. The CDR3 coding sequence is TGTGCTAGTGGACTGACCGGGAACACTGAAGCTTTCTTT.

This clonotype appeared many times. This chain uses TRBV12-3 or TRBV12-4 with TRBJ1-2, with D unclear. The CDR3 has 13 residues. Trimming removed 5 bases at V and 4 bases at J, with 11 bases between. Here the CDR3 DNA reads TGTGCCAGCAGTCCTCGGGGTAGCTATGGCTACACCTTC. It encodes CASSPRGSYGYTF.

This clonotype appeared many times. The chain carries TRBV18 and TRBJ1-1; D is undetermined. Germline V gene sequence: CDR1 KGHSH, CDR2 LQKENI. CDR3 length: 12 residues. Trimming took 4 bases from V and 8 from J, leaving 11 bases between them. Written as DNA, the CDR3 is TGTGCCAGCTCACGGAACTCGGGGGAAGCTTTCTTT. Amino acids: CASSRNSGEAFF.

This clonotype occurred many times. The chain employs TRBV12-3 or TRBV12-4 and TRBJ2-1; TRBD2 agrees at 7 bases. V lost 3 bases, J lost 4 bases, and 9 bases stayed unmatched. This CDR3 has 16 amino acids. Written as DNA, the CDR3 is TGTGCCAGCAGTTTGAGTGCGGGGGTAGTGTACAATGAGCAGTTCTTC. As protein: CASSLSAGVVYNEQFF.

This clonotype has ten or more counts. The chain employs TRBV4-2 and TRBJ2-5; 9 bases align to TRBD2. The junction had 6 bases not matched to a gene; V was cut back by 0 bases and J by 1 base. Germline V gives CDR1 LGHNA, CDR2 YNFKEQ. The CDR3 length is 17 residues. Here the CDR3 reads CASSQEGASGIQETQYF. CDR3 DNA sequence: TGTGCCAGCAGCCAAGAGGGGGCTAGCGGGATCCAAGAGACCCAGTACTTC.

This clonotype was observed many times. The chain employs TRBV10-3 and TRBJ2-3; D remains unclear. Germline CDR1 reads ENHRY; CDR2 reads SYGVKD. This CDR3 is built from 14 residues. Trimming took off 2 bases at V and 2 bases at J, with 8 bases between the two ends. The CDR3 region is CAISERQFTDTQYF. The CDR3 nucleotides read TGTGCCATCAGTGAGAGGCAGTTCACAGATACGCAGTATTTT.

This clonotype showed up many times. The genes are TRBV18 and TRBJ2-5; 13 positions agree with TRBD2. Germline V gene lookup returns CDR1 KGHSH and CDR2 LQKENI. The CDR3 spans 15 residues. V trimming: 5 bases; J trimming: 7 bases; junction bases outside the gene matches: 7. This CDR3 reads CASSSGLAGMGTQYF. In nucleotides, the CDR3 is TGTGCCAGCTCATCGGGACTAGCGGGGATGGGGACCCAGTACTTC. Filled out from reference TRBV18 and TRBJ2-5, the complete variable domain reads NAGVMQNPRHLVRRRGQEARLRCSPMKGHSHVYWYRQLPEEGLKFMVYLQKENIIDESGMPKERFSAEFPKEGPSILRIQQVVRGDSAAYFCASSSGLAGMGTQYFGPGTRLLVL.

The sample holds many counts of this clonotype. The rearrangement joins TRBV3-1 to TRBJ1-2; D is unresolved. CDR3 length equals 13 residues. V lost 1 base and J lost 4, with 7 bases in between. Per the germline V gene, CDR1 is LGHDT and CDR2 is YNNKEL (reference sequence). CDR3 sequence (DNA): TGTGCCAGCAGCCAAGCAGCTAGCTATGGCTACACCTTC. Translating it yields CASSQAASYGYTF.

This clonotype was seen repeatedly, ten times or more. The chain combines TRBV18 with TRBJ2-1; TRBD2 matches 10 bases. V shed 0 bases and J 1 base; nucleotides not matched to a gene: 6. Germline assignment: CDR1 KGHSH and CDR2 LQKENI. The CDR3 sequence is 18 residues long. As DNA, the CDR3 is TGTGCCAGCTCACCACCGTCCGGTAGCGGGAGGTCCTACAATGAGCAGTTCTTC. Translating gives CASSPPSGSGRSYNEQFF. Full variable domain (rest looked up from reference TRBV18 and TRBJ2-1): NAGVMQNPRHLVRRRGQEARLRCSPMKGHSHVYWYRQLPEEGLKFMVYLQKENIIDESGMPKERFSAEFPKEGPSILRIQQVVRGDSAAYFCASSPPSGSGRSYNEQFFGPGTRLTVL.

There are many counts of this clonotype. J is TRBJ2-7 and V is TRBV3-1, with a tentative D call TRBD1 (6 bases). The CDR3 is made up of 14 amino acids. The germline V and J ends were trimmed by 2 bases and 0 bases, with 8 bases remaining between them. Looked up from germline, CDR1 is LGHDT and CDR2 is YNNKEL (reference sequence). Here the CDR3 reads CASSQQGSSYEQYF. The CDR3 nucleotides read TGTGCCAGCAGCCAACAGGGGAGCTCCTACGAGCAGTACTTC.

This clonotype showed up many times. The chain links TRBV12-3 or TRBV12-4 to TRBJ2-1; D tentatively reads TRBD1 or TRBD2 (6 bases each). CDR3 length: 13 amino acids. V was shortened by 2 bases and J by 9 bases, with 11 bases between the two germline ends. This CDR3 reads CASSLPGATEQFF. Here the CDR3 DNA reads TGTGCCAGCAGTTTACCGGGGGCAACTGAGCAGTTCTTC.

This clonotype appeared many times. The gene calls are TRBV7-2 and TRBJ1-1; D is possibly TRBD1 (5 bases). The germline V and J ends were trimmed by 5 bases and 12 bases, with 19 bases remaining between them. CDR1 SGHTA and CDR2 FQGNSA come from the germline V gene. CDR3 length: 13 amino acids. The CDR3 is CASSVGGARSTFF. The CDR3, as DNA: TGTGCCAGCAGCGTCGGCGGGGCCAGGAGTACTTTCTTT.

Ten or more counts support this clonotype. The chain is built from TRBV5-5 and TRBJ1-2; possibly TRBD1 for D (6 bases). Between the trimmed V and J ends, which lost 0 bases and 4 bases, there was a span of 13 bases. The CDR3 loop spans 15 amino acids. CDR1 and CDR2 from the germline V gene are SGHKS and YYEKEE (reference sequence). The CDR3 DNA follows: TGTGCCAGCAGCTTGGCAGGGGACGGAGCCTATGGCTACACCTTC. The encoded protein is CASSLAGDGAYGYTF.

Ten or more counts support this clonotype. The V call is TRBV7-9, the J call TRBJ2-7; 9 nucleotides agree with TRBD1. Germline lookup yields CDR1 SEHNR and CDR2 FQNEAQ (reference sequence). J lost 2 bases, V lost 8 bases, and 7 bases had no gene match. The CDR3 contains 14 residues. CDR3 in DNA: TGTGCCAGCGCCAACCGGGACAGGGCCTACGAGCAGTACTTC. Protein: CASANRDRAYEQYF. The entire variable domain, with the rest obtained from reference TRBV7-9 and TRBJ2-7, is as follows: DTGVSQNPRHKITKRGQNVTFRCDPISEHNRLYWYRQTLGQGPEFLTYFQNEAQLEKSRLLSDRFSAERPKGSFSTLEIQRTEQGDSAMYLCASANRDRAYEQYFGPGTRLTVT.

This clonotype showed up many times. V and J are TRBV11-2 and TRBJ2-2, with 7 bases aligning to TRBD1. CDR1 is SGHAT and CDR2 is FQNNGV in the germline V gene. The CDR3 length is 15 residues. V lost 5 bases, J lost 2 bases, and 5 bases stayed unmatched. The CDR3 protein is CASSPRDRNTGELFF. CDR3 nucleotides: TGTGCCAGCAGCCCTAGGGACAGAAACACCGGGGAGCTGTTTTTT.

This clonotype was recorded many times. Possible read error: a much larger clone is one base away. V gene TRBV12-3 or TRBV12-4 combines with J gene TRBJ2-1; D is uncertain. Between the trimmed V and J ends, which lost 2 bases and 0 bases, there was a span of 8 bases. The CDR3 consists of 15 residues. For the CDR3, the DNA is TGTGCCAGCAGTTTAAGTCTGGGCTCCTACAATGAGCAGTTCTTC. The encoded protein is CASSLSLGSYNEQFF.

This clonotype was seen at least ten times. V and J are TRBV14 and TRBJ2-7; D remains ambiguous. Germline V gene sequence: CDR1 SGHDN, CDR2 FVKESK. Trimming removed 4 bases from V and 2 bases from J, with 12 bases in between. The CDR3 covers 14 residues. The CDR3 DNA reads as TGTGCCAGCAGCCCGTCGGCAAACCCCTACGAGCAGTACTTC. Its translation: CASSPSANPYEQYF.

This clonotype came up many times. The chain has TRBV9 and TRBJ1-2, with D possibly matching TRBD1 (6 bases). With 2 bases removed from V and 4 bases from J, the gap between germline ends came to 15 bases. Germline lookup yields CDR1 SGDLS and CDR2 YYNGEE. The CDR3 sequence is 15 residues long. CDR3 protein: CASSVGQSNSYGYTF. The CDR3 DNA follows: TGTGCCAGCAGCGTCGGACAGAGCAACTCCTATGGCTACACCTTC.

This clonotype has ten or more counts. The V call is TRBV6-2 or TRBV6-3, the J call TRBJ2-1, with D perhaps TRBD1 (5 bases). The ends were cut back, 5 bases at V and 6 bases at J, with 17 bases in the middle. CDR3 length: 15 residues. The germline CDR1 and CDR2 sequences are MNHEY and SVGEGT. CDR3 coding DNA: TGTGCCAGCAGTCCCCCCCGCTGGCAGGGCAATGAGCAGTTCTTC. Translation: CASSPPRWQGNEQFF.